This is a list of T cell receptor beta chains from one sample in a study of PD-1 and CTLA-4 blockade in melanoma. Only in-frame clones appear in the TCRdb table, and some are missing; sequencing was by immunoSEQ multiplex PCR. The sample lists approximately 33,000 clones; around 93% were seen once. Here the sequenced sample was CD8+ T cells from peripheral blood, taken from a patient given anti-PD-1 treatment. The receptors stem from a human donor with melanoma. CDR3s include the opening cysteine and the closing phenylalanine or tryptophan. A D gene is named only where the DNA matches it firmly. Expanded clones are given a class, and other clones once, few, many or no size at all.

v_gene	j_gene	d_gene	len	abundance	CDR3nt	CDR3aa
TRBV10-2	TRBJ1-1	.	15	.	TGCGCCAGCAGGCCGGACGGTTATCAGGACACTGAAGCTTTCTTT	CASRPDGYQDTEAFF
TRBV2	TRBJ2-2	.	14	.	TGTGCCAGCGAGCACAGGGTAAACACCGGGGAGCTGTTTTTT	CASEHRVNTGELFF
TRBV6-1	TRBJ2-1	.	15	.	TGTGCCAGCAGTGAAGGGGGTACTCCCTACAATGAGCAGTTCTTC	CASSEGGTPYNEQFF
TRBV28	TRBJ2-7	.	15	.	TGTGCCAGCAGTTTAGGACGGGTTCTCTCCTACGAGCAGTACTTC	CASSLGRVLSYEQYF
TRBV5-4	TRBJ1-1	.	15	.	TGTGCCAGCAGCTCTAACAGGGTGGAGAACACTGAAGCTTTCTTT	CASSSNRVENTEAFF
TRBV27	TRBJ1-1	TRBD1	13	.	TGTGCCAGCAGCCCGGGACAGGGGAGGGAAGCTTTCTTT	CASSPGQGREAFF
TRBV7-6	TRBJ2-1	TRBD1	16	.	TGTGCCAGCAGCTCCGCGACAGGGAGCTCCTACAATGAGCAGTTCTTC	CASSSATGSSYNEQFF
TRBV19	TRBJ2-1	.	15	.	TGTGCCAGTAGTAAGTACACCTTCGAACACAATGAGCAGTTCTTC	CASSKYTFEHNEQFF
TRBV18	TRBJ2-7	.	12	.	TGTGCCAGCTCACCAGGGAATTACGAGCAGTACTTC	CASSPGNYEQYF
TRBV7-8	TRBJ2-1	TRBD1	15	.	TGTGCCAGCAGCTTAGTAGGGGGCTCGGACGATGAGCAGTTCTTC	CASSLVGGSDDEQFF
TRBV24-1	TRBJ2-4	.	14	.	TGTGCCACCAGTGACGCGGCCTCGTGGGGAATTCAGTACTTC	CATSDAASWGIQYF
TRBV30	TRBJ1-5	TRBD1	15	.	TGTGCCTGGAGCCGGGGGACAGGGGGCAATCAGCCCCAGCATTTT	CAWSRGTGGNQPQHF
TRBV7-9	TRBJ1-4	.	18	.	TGTGCCAGCAGCTTATTTCGGGTCGGGAACAGGGCTCATGAAAAACTGTTTTTT	CASSLFRVGNRAHEKLFF
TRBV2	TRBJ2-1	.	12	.	TGTGCCAGCCGGGACATTCACAATGAGCAGTTCTTC	CASRDIHNEQFF
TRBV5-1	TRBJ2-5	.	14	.	TGCGCCAGCAAATCCCAAAGGTACCAAGAGACCCAGTACTTC	CASKSQRYQETQYF
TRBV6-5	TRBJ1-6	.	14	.	TGTGCCAGCAGTTACTCAACAGCGGATTCACCCCTCCACTTT	CASSYSTADSPLHF
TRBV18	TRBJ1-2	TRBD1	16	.	TGTGCCAGCTCGACCCGGGACAGGGCCAGTGTCTATGGCTACACCTTC	CASSTRDRASVYGYTF
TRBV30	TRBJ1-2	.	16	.	TGTGCCTGGAGTGAGACCCAGGGATTCCTTAACTATGGCTACACCTTC	CAWSETQGFLNYGYTF
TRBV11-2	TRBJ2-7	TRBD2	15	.	TGTGCCAGCAGCTTAGAACGGGGGGGCCTTTACGAGCAGTACTTC	CASSLERGGLYEQYF
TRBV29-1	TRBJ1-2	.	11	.	TGTACGATTCGGGCCGGCTATGGCTACACCTTC	CTIRAGYGYTF
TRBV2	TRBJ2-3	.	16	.	TGTGCCAGCAGCGGGGGTACAGGCGGTAACTCGGATACGCAGTATTTT	CASSGGTGGNSDTQYF
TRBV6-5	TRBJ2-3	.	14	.	TGTGCCAGCAGTTACTACGGCGAGGCAGATACGCAGTATTTT	CASSYYGEADTQYF
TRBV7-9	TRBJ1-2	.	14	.	TGTGCCAGCAGCTTAGTGGAATCTAACTATGGCTACACCTTC	CASSLVESNYGYTF
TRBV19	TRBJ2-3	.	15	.	TGTGCCAGTTTCGACTCTCCGGGAGACCCAGATACGCAGTATTTT	CASFDSPGDPDTQYF
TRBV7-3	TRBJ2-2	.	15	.	TGTGCCAGCAGCTTACATGGCGAATTAACCGGGGAGCTGTTTTTT	CASSLHGELTGELFF
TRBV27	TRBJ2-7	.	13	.	TGTGCCAGCAGTTTATCCGACGGCTACGAGCAGTACTTC	CASSLSDGYEQYF
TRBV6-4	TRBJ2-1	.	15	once	TGTGCCAGCAATGCCCGGGACTCACACTACAATGAGCAGTTCTTC	CASNARDSHYNEQFF
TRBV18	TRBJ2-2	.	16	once	TGTGCCAGCTCACCACAAGATAGGGGAGGCACCGGGGAGCTGTTTTTT	CASSPQDRGGTGELFF
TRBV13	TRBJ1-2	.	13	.	TGTGCCAGCAGAATCGGCTCTAACTATGGCTACACCTTC	CASRIGSNYGYTF
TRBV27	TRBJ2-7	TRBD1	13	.	TGTGCCAGCAGTCCCGGACAGGCGTACGAGCAGTACTTC	CASSPGQAYEQYF
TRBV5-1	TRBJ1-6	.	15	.	TGCGCCAGCAGCTTGGTTACGGGGTCGAATTCACCCCTCCACTTT	CASSLVTGSNSPLHF
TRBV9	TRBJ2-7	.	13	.	TGTGCCAGCAGCCCGACTGAACTCTACGAGCAGTACTTC	CASSPTELYEQYF
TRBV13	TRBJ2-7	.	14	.	TGTGCCAGCAGCCAGAGAGGGAGCTCCTACGAGCAGTACTTC	CASSQRGSSYEQYF
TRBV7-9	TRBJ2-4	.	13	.	TGTGCCAGCAGCGGGCAAGACAAAAACATTCAGTACTTC	CASSGQDKNIQYF
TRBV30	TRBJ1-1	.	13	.	TGTGCCAGCTACAGGATCATGAACACTGAAGCTTTCTTT	CASYRIMNTEAFF
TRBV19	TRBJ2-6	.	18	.	TGTGCCAGTAGTATACAACGGACGGATCCCTCTGGGGCCAACGTCCTGACTTTC	CASSIQRTDPSGANVLTF
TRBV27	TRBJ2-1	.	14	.	TGTGCCAGCAGTTTACGAAACACCTACAATGAGCAGTTCTTC	CASSLRNTYNEQFF
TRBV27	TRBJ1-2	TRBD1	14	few	TGTGCCAGCAGTTTGGGACAGGGTTATACTGGCTACACCTTC	CASSLGQGYTGYTF
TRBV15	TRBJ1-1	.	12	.	TGTGCCACCAGCAGAGTGGGAACTGAAGCTTTCTTT	CATSRVGTEAFF
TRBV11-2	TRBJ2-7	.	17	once	TGTGCCAGCAGCTTTGCCGCGGGACGGGGAGTCCCACACGAGCAGTACTTC	CASSFAAGRGVPHEQYF
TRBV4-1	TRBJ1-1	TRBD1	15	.	TGCGCCAGCAGCCAGCCGGGACAGGGGAACACTGAAGCTTTCTTT	CASSQPGQGNTEAFF
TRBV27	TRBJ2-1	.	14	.	TGTGCCAGCAGTTATACCAAGTCGTACAATGAGCAGTTCTTC	CASSYTKSYNEQFF
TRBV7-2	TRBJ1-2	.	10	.	TGTGCCAGCAGCTTAAATGGCTACACCTTC	CASSLNGYTF
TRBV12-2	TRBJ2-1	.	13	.	TGTGCAGTCGGACAGAACTCCTACAATGAGCAGTTCTTC	CAVGQNSYNEQFF
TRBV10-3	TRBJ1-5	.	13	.	TGTGCCATCAGTGAGGCTGGGCCGCAGCCCCAGCATTTT	CAISEAGPQPQHF
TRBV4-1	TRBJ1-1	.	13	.	TGCGCCAGCAGCCAAGTAGAAGACAGGGAAGCTTTCTTT	CASSQVEDREAFF
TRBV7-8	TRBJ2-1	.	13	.	TGTGCCAGCAGGGCCAGCTCCTACAATGAGCAGTTCTTC	CASRASSYNEQFF
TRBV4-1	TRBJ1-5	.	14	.	TGCGCCAGCAGCCAGACAGTTATTAATCAGCCCCAGCATTTT	CASSQTVINQPQHF
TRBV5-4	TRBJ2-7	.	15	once	TGTGCCAGCAGCTTAGGAAGAGCGGGCTCCTACGAGCAGTACTTC	CASSLGRAGSYEQYF
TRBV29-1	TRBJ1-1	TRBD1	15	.	TGCAGCGTTGAAGATGGTCCGGGGCAGGGGGCTGAAGCTTTCTTT	CSVEDGPGQGAEAFF
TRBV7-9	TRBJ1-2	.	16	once	TGTGCCAGCAGCTCTAACGTCGCAGAGGAATCCTATGGCTACACCTTC	CASSSNVAEESYGYTF
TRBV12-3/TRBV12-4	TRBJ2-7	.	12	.	TGTGCCAGCTGCGCCCAGGGCTACGAGCAGTACTTC	CASCAQGYEQYF
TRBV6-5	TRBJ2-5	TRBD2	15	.	TGTGCCAGCAGTCACGGCGCGGGAGGAGGAGAGACCCAGTACTTC	CASSHGAGGGETQYF
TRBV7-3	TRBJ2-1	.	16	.	TGTGCCAGCAGCCCCGTAGCGGTTGTCTCCTACAATGAGCAGTTCTTC	CASSPVAVVSYNEQFF
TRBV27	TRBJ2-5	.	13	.	TGTGCCAGCAGTTTATGGAACGGAGAGACCCAGTACTTC	CASSLWNGETQYF
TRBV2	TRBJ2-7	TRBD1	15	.	TGTGCCAGCAGTGAATCGGGACAGGGGGGGAACGAGCAGTACTTC	CASSESGQGGNEQYF
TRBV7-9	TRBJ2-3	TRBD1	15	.	TGTGCCAGCAGCAGCCGGACAGGGCTTACAGATACGCAGTATTTT	CASSSRTGLTDTQYF
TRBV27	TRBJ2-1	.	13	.	TGTGCCAGCAGCACCCTCGTGGACAATGAGCAGTTCTTC	CASSTLVDNEQFF
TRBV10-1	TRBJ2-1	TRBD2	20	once	TGCGCCACCTCACCGGGGGGGCCCACGACTAGCGGGGGCTCCTACAATGAGCAGTTCTTC	CATSPGGPTTSGGSYNEQFF